This TCR beta chain derives from a study of cytomegalovirus exposure and HLA in healthy donors. The study, taken as a whole, reports: Later, an analysis showed that TCR beta chains associated with HLA were more clonally expanded than others that were equally common. Previous analysis showed most TCR beta V segments were productive about 90% or about 30% of the time. Follow-up analysis later connected one missense variant in DCLRE1C with trimming of TCR beta V- and J-genes.

The CDR3 spans 14 residues. With 1 base clipped from V and 3 bases from J, the junction kept 2 bases outside the gene matches. Germline V CDR1 and CDR2: MGHDK, SYGVNS. Primers included in the PCR were 60 Vbeta and 13 Jbeta primers. The repertoire was sequenced with immunoSEQ multiplex PCR; TCRdb's copy has only in-frame clones and lacks some. The sample has around 140,000 clones. While unrecorded immune exposures were likely, the donors were nominally healthy when sampled. As to this clone: The antigen remains unidentified.

The chain uses TRBV25-1 and TRBJ2-5; 7 bases fit TRBD1. The source is a woman between 40 and 55 years old in good health and CMV-seronegative. What was sequenced was PBMCs. The CDR3 bases are TGTGCCAGCAGTGAATTAGGGACAGAAGAGACCCAGTACTTC. This translates into CASSELGTEETQYF.